The T cell receptor (beta chain) under discussion was sequenced for a study of T cell responses to AZD1222 COVID-19 vaccine. General study points: Clonal diversity may have been underestimated in mostly white British donors. Spike-specific TCR breadth and depth were elevated following two AZD1222 doses.

Clones were sequenced by immunoSEQ multiplex PCR, and TCRdb holds only the in-frame ones, with some missing. The sample yields 100,000 or so clones, approximately 88% seen once. The CDR3 is 19 amino acids. Per germline, CDR1 SGHRS and CDR2 YFSETQ. V shed 4 bases and J shed 1 base, with 23 bases lying between them. As concerns this clone: As yet, its antigen is unknown.

This specimen was peripheral blood, taken on day 0 of AZD1222 vaccination. The gene calls are TRBV5-1 and TRBJ2-2; D may be TRBD1 or TRBD2 (5 bases each). The source is an adult in good health. The CDR3 spells CASSLSGTGFSENTGELFF. CDR3 DNA: TGCGCCAGCAGCCTTTCCGGGACGGGATTCTCTGAGAACACCGGGGAGCTGTTTTTT. Supplemented by reference TRBV5-1 and TRBJ2-2, the full variable domain reads KAGVTQTPRYLIKTRGQQVTLSCSPISGHRSVSWYQQTPGQGLQFLFEYFSETQRNKGNFPGRFSGRQFSNSRSEMNVSTLELGDSALYLCASSLSGTGFSENTGELFFGEGSRLTVL.